The present T cell receptor beta chain was sequenced within a study of T cell clonotyping in hematopoietic cell transplantation. Study outcomes and limitations: No sorting was done, leaving CD4 and CD8 contributions mixed. Pathologically expanded recipient clonotypes increased progressively from day 30 to day 180 as diversity fell. At the given depth, recipient repertoires were over 95% de novo clonotypes.

Sequencing was performed with immunoSEQ multiplex PCR; in TCRdb, only in-frame clones are kept and a portion is missing. The data contain approximately 30,000 clones, around 95% of them singletons. Note on this clone: What it binds is unknown.

Germline V lookup: CDR1 LNHDA, CDR2 SQIVND (reference sequence). The ends lost 1 base at V and 0 bases at J; junction bases unmatched: 3. CDR3 length: 15 residues. Sequencing input: peripheral blood mononuclear cells. The clonotype was recovered from a man aged 45-65 years in good health. Some clones in this sample may be carry-over from other donors' samples. The chain links TRBV19 to TRBJ2-7; 7 bases fit TRBD2. CDR3 in amino acids: CASSIGGGDSYEQYF. CDR3 DNA: TGTGCCAGTAGTATAGGCGGGGGAGACTCCTACGAGCAGTACTTC.